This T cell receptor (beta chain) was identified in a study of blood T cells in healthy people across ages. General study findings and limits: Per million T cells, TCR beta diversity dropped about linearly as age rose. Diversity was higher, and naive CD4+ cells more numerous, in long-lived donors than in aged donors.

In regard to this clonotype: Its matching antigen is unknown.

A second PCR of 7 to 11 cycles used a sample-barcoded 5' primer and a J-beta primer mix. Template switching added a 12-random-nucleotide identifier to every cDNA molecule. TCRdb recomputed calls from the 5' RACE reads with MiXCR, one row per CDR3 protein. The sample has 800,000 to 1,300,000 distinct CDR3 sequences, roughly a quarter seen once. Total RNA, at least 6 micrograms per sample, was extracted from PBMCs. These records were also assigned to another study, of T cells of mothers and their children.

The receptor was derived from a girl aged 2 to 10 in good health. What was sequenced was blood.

CDR3 nucleotides: TGTGCCAGCAGCCCGCAAACAGGTCCCAAGGGCTACACCTTC. Its translation is CASSPQTGPKGYTF. The chain uses TRBV9 and TRBJ1-2, with D tentatively TRBD1 (5 bases). Trimming shortened V by 4 bases and J by 8 bases, and 18 bases separated the two germline ends. The CDR3 spans 14 residues. Germline V lookup: CDR1 SGDLS, CDR2 YYNGEE.